This TCR beta chain was identified in a study of identical twins' blood T cells. Germline CDR1 is SGHDT and CDR2 is YYEEEE. The CDR3 has 13 residues. V lost 0 bases to trimming and J lost 11 bases, with 12 bases between them. TCR cDNA libraries were made from RNA using a previously described, modified protocol. Using its own MiXCR run on the 5' RACE reads, TCRdb lists one record per CDR3 protein. The sample includes a few hundred thousand distinct CDR3 sequences, about 28% of them seen just once. Points from the study as a whole: Shared CDR3 clonotype counts tracked mainly the product of cloneset sizes.

Turning to this clonotype: Its specificity is not known.

The receptor was derived from a woman aged 18-49 years in good health. The sample consisted of PBMCs. This chain uses TRBV5-6 with TRBJ2-1; no definite D call. CDR3 protein: CASSLGGSTKQFF. The CDR3 DNA reads as TGTGCCAGCAGCTTGGGTGGCAGTACTAAGCAGTTCTTC.